This T cell receptor beta chain was captured in a study of quantifying T cell responses using KT2 cells. Turning to the study itself: RNA was reverse transcribed with TCR alpha and beta constant-region primers. A predetermined fluorescence threshold ended the second PCR, run as a qPCR.

A single-stranded UMI oligo with SP2 sequence was ligated to cDNA 3' ends. The first PCR ran approximately 4 cycles with an equimolar RC1.1 and RC1.2 beta primer mix. TCRdb analysed the UMI-ligation and nested PCR reads with MiXCR anew, one entry per CDR3 protein. In the table there are some 33,000 distinct CDR3 sequences, 10% to 13% of which are singletons. This clonotype was picked up many times. The antigen is not known. The sample is PBMC spiked with counted cells of clone KT2. Regarding the study as a whole: Very high KT2 spike-in numbers caused saturation in KT2 sequence detection. KT2 sequences were detected down to about one KT2 cell per 100,000 PBMC.

The CDR3 is 12 residues long. V gave up 6 bases and J gave up 13 bases, with 15 bases separating them. CDR1 and CDR2 from the germline V gene are KGHDR and SFDVKD. Sequenced material: PBMCs spiked with cells of the T cell clone KT2. This clonotype was sampled from a human donor. The rearrangement uses TRBV24-1 and TRBJ2-4, with D possibly being TRBD1 (6 bases). The CDR3 nucleotides read TGTGCCACCAGTACGATATCGGGACACCAGTACTTC. It specifies CATSTISGHQYF.